Sequencing of this T cell receptor (beta chain) was carried out in a study of T cells after yellow fever vaccination. Study-level points and caveats: The secondary response was weaker but peaked faster, day 5 versus 15.

TCRdb re-derived calls from the 5' RACE reads in MiXCR, one entry per CDR3 protein. This sample carries approximately 300,000 distinct CDR3 sequences, around 7% of them seen once, and the ten largest clones take over 15%. The CDR3 consists of 17 residues. Germline CDR1 LNHNV, CDR2 YYDKDF (reference sequence). Concerning this clonotype itself: Its antigen is not known. One junction end disagrees with the germline gene, perhaps due to a read error.

This TCR was recovered from a man between 18 and 29 years old who received the YFV17D yellow fever vaccine. The material was PBMCs, obtained roughly 46 days after the first yellow fever vaccination. This chain joins TRBV15 and TRBJ2-7; 8 bases are a match to TRBD2. CDR3 nucleotides: TGTGGCACCAGCAGAGATCCGGGACTAGGGGACTCCTACGAGCAGTACTTC. Its protein is CGTSRDPGLGDSYEQYF.